The 27 T cell receptor beta chains in this list originate from one sample, sequenced in a study of T-cell reconstitution after alpha-beta-depleted transplantation in children (dated by TCRdb to about 2016). The library was made by PCR. Reads for this sample came from an Illumina HiSeq 2500. TCR library preparation used molecular barcoding, with unique molecular identifiers applied to normalize quantification of the TCRbeta repertoire. TCRdb applied fastp at Q25 and MiXCR to the public reads, then kept only in-frame beta chains. Records with the same CDR3 protein are collapsed into one entry carrying the most frequent genes and DNA. The sample has fewer than 400,000 distinct CDR3 sequences on record, around 20% of them singletons. Of the sample, 3.8% is held by the ten largest clones. The starting material was PBMCs from the stem cell graft donor, obtained from the stem cell graft. The origin of the receptors is a human donor who donated a stem cell graft to a child with acute myeloid leukemia.

In this sample, this clonotype turned up many times. This sequence joins TRBV12-3 or TRBV12-4 and TRBJ2-1, with 10 bases that match TRBD2. With V trimmed by 2 bases and J by 7 bases, 8 bases remained unmatched. The CDR3 sequence is 16 residues long. The CDR3 here is CASSLHGTSADNEQFF. Written as DNA, the CDR3 is TGTGCCAGCAGTTTACACGGGACTAGCGCGGATAATGAGCAGTTCTTC.

This clonotype occurred many times. This chain uses TRBV20-1 with TRBJ2-1; weak D call: TRBD2 (6 bases). The CDR3 runs to 14 residues. Trimming pared 4 bases from V and 0 bases from J, leaving 10 bases between. Germline CDR1 DFQATT, CDR2 SNEGSKA (reference sequence). The CDR3 region is CSAKDGSSYNEQFF. The CDR3 DNA is TGCAGTGCTAAAGACGGGAGCTCCTACAATGAGCAGTTCTTC.

Ten or more counts support this clonotype. V usage is TRBV20-1 and J usage is TRBJ2-3; D is unclear. This CDR3 comprises 16 residues. V gave up 6 bases and J gave up 0 bases, with 19 bases separating them. The germline V gene encodes CDR1 DFQATT and CDR2 SNEGSKA (reference sequence). CDR3 sequence: CSAKPWGDSSTDTQYF. CDR3 bases: TGCAGTGCCAAACCCTGGGGTGACTCTAGCACAGATACGCAGTATTTT.

This clonotype was found many times. The genes are TRBV28 and TRBJ2-3; D might be TRBD1 or TRBD2, each matching 5 bases. V was shortened by 5 bases and J by 8 bases, with 20 bases between the two germline ends. This CDR3 contains 15 residues. Germline V gene lookup returns CDR1 MDHEN and CDR2 SYDVKM. The CDR3 sequence: CASSKMGVGVGTQYF. CDR3 DNA sequence: TGTGCCAGCAGTAAAATGGGAGTAGGGGTTGGTACGCAGTATTTT.

This clonotype was seen only once. The V and J genes are TRBV5-1 and TRBJ2-3; 14 nucleotides align to TRBD2. This CDR3 comprises 18 residues. Trimming at V came to 2 bases and at J to 1 base, leaving 6 bases not matched to a gene. From germline, CDR1 is SGHRS and CDR2 YFSETQ. The CDR3 nucleotides read TGCGCCAGCAGCTTAGGACTAGCGGGAGGCTCTGGCACAGATACGCAGTATTTT. This encodes CASSLGLAGGSGTDTQYF.

The chain couples TRBV4-1 to TRBJ1-5, with D possibly being TRBD1 (5 bases). The ends were cut back, 0 bases at V and 7 bases at J, with 19 bases in the middle. Germline V lookup: CDR1 MGHRA, CDR2 YSYEKL. The CDR3 has 17 residues. CDR3 in amino acids: CASSQEYGRVSGQPQHF. In DNA form, the CDR3 reads TGCGCCAGCAGCCAAGAGTATGGCAGGGTAAGTGGGCAGCCCCAGCATTTT.

In this sample, this clonotype turned up a few times. The V call is TRBV24-1, the J call TRBJ2-1, with 9 bases that match TRBD2. Germline values: CDR1 KGHDR, CDR2 SFDVKD. The CDR3 is made up of 17 amino acids. V gave up 4 bases and J gave up 5 bases; unmatched junction bases: 11. The CDR3 DNA follows: TGTGCCACCAGTGACTCGCGCAGCGGGAGGAGCCACAATGAGCAGTTCTTC. This encodes CATSDSRSGRSHNEQFF.

This clonotype was found many times. The V call is TRBV12-3 or TRBV12-4, the J call TRBJ1-2, with 11 positions matching TRBD1. This CDR3 region has 15 residues. The junction had 2 bases not matched to a gene; V was cut back by 1 base and J by 4 bases. The CDR3 is CASSLGTGGAYGYTF. The DNA of the CDR3 is TGTGCCAGCAGTTTAGGGACAGGGGGCGCCTATGGCTACACCTTC.

The chain is built from TRBV27 and TRBJ2-7; D is perhaps TRBD2 (6 bases). This CDR3 contains 14 residues. The germline CDR1 and CDR2 sequences are MNHEY and SMNVEV (reference sequence). Trimming removed 4 bases from V and 3 bases from J, with 13 bases in between. CDR3 sequence reads: CASSWAAGIYEQYF. In DNA form, the CDR3 reads TGTGCCAGCAGTTGGGCAGCGGGTATCTACGAGCAGTACTTC.

This chain connects TRBV4-3 to TRBJ2-3; 11 nucleotides match TRBD2. V lost 5 bases and J lost 4; bases outside the gene matches: 11. Germline V gene sequence: CDR1 LGHNA, CDR2 YSLEER. This CDR3 has 17 residues. The CDR3 spells CASSKAIGLAGADTQYF. CDR3 coding DNA: TGCGCCAGCAGCAAAGCCATCGGACTAGCGGGCGCAGATACGCAGTATTTT.

This clonotype was counted ten times or more. The chain combines TRBV29-1 with TRBJ2-5; 8 nucleotides match TRBD2. The V gene end was trimmed by 5 bases and the J gene end by 5 bases; junction bases not matched to a gene: 1. Germline V gene sequence: CDR1 SQVTM, CDR2 ANQGSEA. This CDR3 has 11 amino acids. The CDR3 bases are TGCAGCGTTCGCGGGGGGGAGACCCAGTACTTC. Encoded protein: CSVRGGETQYF.

This sequence joins TRBV25-1 and TRBJ2-1, with 11 positions matching TRBD2. The length of the CDR3 is 16 residues. Germline V gives CDR1 MGHDK, CDR2 SYGVNS. Trimming removed 6 bases from V and 5 bases from J; junction bases left unmatched: 9. The CDR3 sequence: CASSELAGEPNNEQFF. CDR3 nucleotide sequence: TGTGCCAGCAGCGAACTAGCGGGAGAGCCCAACAATGAGCAGTTCTTC.

This sequence joins TRBV11-2 and TRBJ2-5, with D hard to call. The CDR3 totals 15 residues. CDR1 SGHAT and CDR2 FQNNGV come from the germline V gene. V dropped 1 base and J dropped 3 bases, with 12 bases sitting between them. DNA of the CDR3: TGTGCCAGCAGCTTAGTTGGGCAGGAGAAAGAGACCCAGTACTTC. It specifies CASSLVGQEKETQYF.

This clonotype was picked up a small number of times. The gene calls are TRBV20-1 and TRBJ2-1; tentatively, D is TRBD1 or TRBD2 (5 bases each). From germline, CDR1 is DFQATT and CDR2 SNEGSKA (reference sequence). Trimming stripped 6 bases from V and 0 bases from J, with 12 bases between. The CDR3 sequence is 14 residues long. The CDR3 DNA sequence: TGCAGTGCCAAGAGGGGCTACTCCTACAATGAGCAGTTCTTC. It is translated as CSAKRGYSYNEQFF.

The chain carries TRBV5-1 and TRBJ2-5; TRBD1 aligns across 9 bases. The germline V gene has CDR1 SGHRS and CDR2 YFSETQ. The CDR3 length is 14 residues. J gave up 5 bases and V 3 bases, and 5 bases lay outside the gene matches. The CDR3: CASSYGQGRETQYF. In DNA, the CDR3 is TGCGCCAGCAGCTATGGACAGGGGCGGGAGACCCAGTACTTC.

The table lists this clonotype with a few counts. The chain recombines TRBV6-5 with TRBJ1-2; unclear D gene. Trimming removed 4 bases at V and 8 bases at J, with 11 bases between. The CDR3 sequence is 12 residues long. Germline CDR1 MNHEY, CDR2 SVGAGI. CDR3 in amino acids: CASSSREAGYTF. In nucleotides, the CDR3 is TGTGCCAGCAGTTCCCGGGAAGCCGGCTACACCTTC.

The V and J genes are TRBV5-1 and TRBJ2-1; TRBD2 might be the D (6 bases). Germline lookup yields CDR1 SGHRS and CDR2 YFSETQ. Trimming shortened V by 4 bases and J by 10 bases, and 15 bases separated the two germline ends. The CDR3 sequence is 13 residues long. CDR3 residues: CASSPGLLEEQFF. The CDR3 DNA sequence: TGCGCCAGCAGCCCGGGACTGCTTGAAGAGCAGTTCTTC.

The sample holds many counts of this clonotype. The chain carries TRBV12-3 or TRBV12-4 and TRBJ2-7; the D gene is possibly TRBD1 (6 bases). V shed 5 bases and J shed 6 bases, with 17 bases lying between them. The CDR3 totals 14 residues. The CDR3: CASSPRDQGSEQYF. As DNA, the CDR3 is TGTGCCAGCAGTCCCCGGGACCAGGGGTCCGAGCAGTACTTC.

The chain recombines TRBV27 with TRBJ2-3; tentatively, D is TRBD1 or TRBD2 (5 bases each). CDR1 is MNHEY, CDR2 SMNVEV, per germline (reference sequence). V was shortened by 11 bases and J by 3 bases, with 15 bases between the two germline ends. The CDR3 is made up of 13 amino acids. The CDR3 sequence: CAVRGRSTDTQYF. The CDR3 bases are TGTGCCGTTCGGGGCAGAAGTACAGATACGCAGTATTTT.

This clonotype was observed a few times. The DNA for the CDR3 is TGCAGCGTTGAGGGACAGGGATCCAACAATGAGCAGTTCTTC. It codes for CSVEGQGSNNEQFF. The chain is built from TRBV29-1 and TRBJ2-1, with 9 nucleotides matching TRBD1. Germline lookup yields CDR1 SQVTM and CDR2 ANQGSEA. V shed 3 bases, J shed 5 bases, and the junction held 5 bases outside the gene matches. The CDR3 totals 14 residues.

The rearrangement joins TRBV29-1 to TRBJ2-7, with 7 nucleotides matching TRBD2. This CDR3 is built from 20 residues. V dropped 1 base and J dropped 1; count of bases not matched to a gene: 22. Germline CDR1 and CDR2: SQVTM and ANQGSEA. The DNA for the CDR3 is TGCAGCGTTGAAGGAGTAGAACAGCCTAGCGGTTCGGTTTTTTCCTACGAGCAGTACTTC. Translating gives CSVEGVEQPSGSVFSYEQYF.

The V gene is TRBV20-1, the J gene TRBJ2-3; D might be TRBD2 (5 bases). The germline V gene encodes CDR1 DFQATT and CDR2 SNEGSKA (reference sequence). The CDR3 spans 13 residues. The V end lost 6 bases, the J end lost 4 bases, and 14 bases lay between the germline ends. The chain's CDR3 is CSAPTGSADTQYF. In DNA, the CDR3 is TGCAGTGCGCCGACGGGATCTGCAGATACGCAGTATTTT.

This clonotype was seen repeatedly, ten times or more. The chain uses TRBV29-1 and TRBJ2-7; D might be TRBD1 (5 bases). The V end lost 8 bases, the J end lost 5 bases, and 16 bases lay between the germline ends. CDR1 and CDR2 from the germline V gene are SQVTM and ANQGSEA. The CDR3 is made up of 12 amino acids. CDR3 amino acids: CSTRRGTNEQYF. The CDR3 bases are TGCAGCACCAGAAGGGGCACCAACGAGCAGTACTTC.

In this sample, this clonotype turned up a few times. The chain combines TRBV12-3 or TRBV12-4 with TRBJ2-5, with a possible D match to TRBD2 (6 bases). This CDR3 spans 14 amino acids. The V and J ends lost 3 bases and 5 bases respectively, with 13 bases between them. The CDR3 nucleotides read TGTGCCAGCAGTTTTACGAGCGGGCGGGAGACCCAGTACTTC. Its translation is CASSFTSGRETQYF.

The chain carries TRBV4-1 and TRBJ2-6; TRBD1 agrees at 8 bases. Germline CDR1 MGHRA, CDR2 YSYEKL. Germline trimming cut 2 bases from V and 1 base from J; bases unmatched to any gene: 10. The CDR3 length is 19 residues. CDR3 nucleotide sequence: TGCGCCAGCAGCCAAAGGCCGACAGGGGATATATCTGGGGCCAACGTCCTGACTTTC. Protein sequence: CASSQRPTGDISGANVLTF.

The rearrangement uses TRBV3-1 and TRBJ2-2; 9 bases match TRBD2. V shed 0 bases, J shed 3 bases, and the junction held 8 bases outside the gene matches. CDR3 size: 18 residues. Germline lookup yields CDR1 LGHDT and CDR2 YNNKEL (reference sequence). For the CDR3, the DNA is TGTGCCAGCAGCCAAGATCGCGCGGGAGGGCCGCACACCGGGGAGCTGTTTTTT. Protein product: CASSQDRAGGPHTGELFF.

The chain couples TRBV2 to TRBJ1-2, with D perhaps matching TRBD1 (5 bases). Looked up from germline, CDR1 is SNHLY and CDR2 is FYNNEI. V was pared by 8 bases and J by 5 bases, with 12 bases between. This CDR3 comprises 12 residues. For the CDR3, the DNA is TGTGCCAGCTGGAGGGGCGAATATGGCTACACCTTC. Translating gives CASWRGEYGYTF. The variable domain in full, completed from reference TRBV2 and TRBJ1-2, reads EPEVTQTPSHQVTQMGQEVILRCVPISNHLYFYWYRQILGQKVEFLVSFYNNEISEKSEIFDDQFSVERPDGSNFTLKIRSTKLEDSAMYFCASWRGEYGYTFGSGTRLTVV.